The 12 T cell receptor beta chains reported below all come from one sample, sequenced in a study of identical twins. TCRdb passed the 5' RACE reads through MiXCR, listing each CDR3 protein once. This table holds 250,000 or so distinct CDR3 sequences, 6.5% to 9% found once. This sample was also put to use in a study of yellow fever vaccine responses in identical twins.

The source material was CD8+ T cells sorted from blood. Source of these receptors: a woman between 18 and 30 years old in good health.

The chain is built from TRBV6-2 or TRBV6-3 and TRBJ2-7; 7 bases are a match to TRBD2. The germline V gene has CDR1 MNHEY and CDR2 SVGEGT. J gave up 6 bases and V 7 bases, and 9 bases lay outside the gene matches. The CDR3 totals 13 residues. The CDR3 protein is CASTVGGVSEQYF. CDR3 coding DNA: TGTGCCAGCACCGTGGGAGGGGTGAGCGAGCAGTACTTC.

This clonotype appeared many times. The chain uses TRBV5-6 and TRBJ2-1; D is perhaps TRBD2 (5 bases). The CDR3 totals 12 residues. The germline V gene encodes CDR1 SGHDT and CDR2 YYEEEE. Deletions cut 4 bases from V and 4 bases from J, with 6 bases between. CDR3 region: CASSRGYNEQFF. CDR3 nucleotides: TGTGCCAGCAGCCGAGGGTACAATGAGCAGTTCTTC.

This clonotype was recorded a few times. This chain uses TRBV7-2 with TRBJ2-7; D not certain. The CDR3 length is 12 residues. From germline, CDR1 is SGHTA and CDR2 FQGNSA. V was clipped by 2 bases and J by 5 bases, with 7 bases between them. In DNA, the CDR3 is TGTGCCAGCAGCTTACCCCTCGACGAGCAGTACTTC. It translates to CASSLPLDEQYF. Based on the CDR3 plus reference TRBV7-2 and TRBJ2-7, the full variable domain is GAGVSQSPSNKVTEKGKDVELRCDPISGHTALYWYRQSLGQGLEFLIYFQGNSAPDKSGLPSDRFSAERTGGSVSTLTIQRTQQEDSAVYLCASSLPLDEQYFGPGTRLTVT.

This clonotype was recorded at least ten times. The V gene is TRBV7-9, the J gene TRBJ1-5; weak D call: TRBD1 (5 bases). The germline V gene encodes CDR1 SEHNR and CDR2 FQNEAQ (reference sequence). CDR3 length equals 14 residues. The ends were cut back, 3 bases at V and 0 bases at J, with 6 bases in the middle. CDR3 bases: TGTGCCAGCAGCTTCAGGGATAGCAATCAGCCCCAGCATTTT. It yields the protein CASSFRDSNQPQHF.

The CDR3 loop reads CASSSGFAEAFF. CDR3 coding DNA: TGTGCCAGCAGCTCAGGGTTTGCTGAAGCTTTCTTT. The chain joins TRBV7-9 to TRBJ1-1; the D gene is possibly TRBD1 (5 bases). This CDR3 is built from 12 residues. Trimming left V 4 bases short and J 6 bases short, with 9 bases between. Germline-derived CDR1 and CDR2 are SEHNR and FQNEAQ (reference sequence).

Many counts were recorded for this clonotype. The chain combines TRBV6-2 or TRBV6-3 with TRBJ2-3, with 8 bases aligning to TRBD1. V was pared by 9 bases and J by 2 bases, with 7 bases of the junction left unmatched. CDR3 length: 14 residues. Germline V gives CDR1 MNHEY, CDR2 SVGEGT. Here the CDR3 DNA reads TGTGCCAGTTCACAGGGGGAACACACAGATACGCAGTATTTT. Translation: CASSQGEHTDTQYF.

The chain uses TRBV4-1 and TRBJ2-1, with D perhaps matching TRBD1 or TRBD2 (6 bases each). The CDR3 covers 17 residues. V gave up 4 bases and J gave up 2 bases, with 18 bases separating them. Germline V gives CDR1 MGHRA, CDR2 YSYEKL. Here the CDR3 reads CASSLHVGGATYNEQFF. Written as DNA, the CDR3 is TGCGCCAGCAGCCTCCATGTGGGGGGCGCCACCTACAATGAGCAGTTCTTC.

J is TRBJ1-1 and V is TRBV4-1; D is undetermined. This CDR3 has 13 residues. The ends were cut back, 0 bases at V and 4 bases at J, with 6 bases in the middle. Germline V gene sequence: CDR1 MGHRA, CDR2 YSYEKL. CDR3 protein: CASSQELSTEAFF. The DNA of the CDR3 is TGCGCCAGCAGCCAAGAACTTAGCACTGAAGCTTTCTTT.

This clonotype was observed at least ten times. This chain links TRBV20-1 with TRBJ1-1, with 7 bases that match TRBD1. V shed 3 bases, J shed 8 bases, and the junction held 18 bases outside the gene matches. Germline CDR1 and CDR2: DFQATT and SNEGSKA (reference sequence). CDR3 length equals 16 residues. The CDR3 DNA reads TGCAGTGCTAGCAGACAGGGAGGATTTTATAACGGGGAAGCTTTCTTT. Encoded protein: CSASRQGGFYNGEAFF.

This clonotype was recorded a few times. This rearrangement joins TRBV7-9 to TRBJ2-2, with a possible D match to TRBD2 (5 bases). The CDR3 has 16 amino acids. The V gene's germline CDR1 is SEHNR and CDR2 FQNEAQ (reference sequence). Trimming took off 1 base at V and 2 bases at J, with 11 bases between the two ends. CDR3 bases: TGTGCCAGCAGCTTAGAACCTAGCCTTAACACCGGGGAGCTGTTTTTT. Its protein product is CASSLEPSLNTGELFF.

The table lists this clonotype with a few counts. The chain recombines TRBV15 with TRBJ2-1, with D unclear. The CDR3 has 15 residues. Germline V gene lookup returns CDR1 LNHNV and CDR2 YYDKDF (reference sequence). Trimming took 5 bases from V and 0 from J, leaving 11 bases between them. The chain's CDR3 is CATSPTRASYNEQFF. As DNA, the CDR3 is TGTGCCACCAGCCCAACAAGAGCCTCCTACAATGAGCAGTTCTTC. The full variable domain, in which reference TRBV15 and TRBJ2-1 provide the parts outside the CDR3, is DAMVIQNPRYQVTQFGKPVTLSCSQTLNHNVMYWYQQKSSQAPKLLFHYYDKDFNNEADTPDNFQSRRPNTSFCFLDIRSPGLGDTAMYLCATSPTRASYNEQFFGPGTRLTVL.

V and J are TRBV11-2 and TRBJ2-1; D possibly corresponds to TRBD2 (5 bases). Trimming pared 11 bases from V and 4 bases from J, leaving 21 bases between. Germline CDR1 is SGHAT and CDR2 is FQNNGV. The CDR3 extends over 15 amino acids. CDR3: CASEGSGFQYNEQFF. Here the CDR3 DNA reads TGTGCCTCCGAGGGAAGCGGTTTTCAATACAATGAGCAGTTCTTC.